What follows describes a single TCR beta chain. Its cognate antigen has yet to be identified. Base qualities are missing; no much larger clone stands one base away. Genomic DNA was extracted from sorted cells with the Quick-DNA Microprep Kit. TCRbeta DNA was amplified with the immunoSEQ hsTCRbeta kit following the manufacturer's protocol. TCRbeta libraries were sequenced on an Illumina MiSeq instrument. The original pipeline was this. After out-of-frame sequences were removed, 2.4 million or so distinct TCRbeta sequences remained, averaging around 66,000 per individual. Each individual was scored using the number of approximately 160 previously reported CMV-associated TCRbeta sequences that the individual carried and the total number of productive distinct TCRbeta sequences. A beta-binomial model was reimplemented in Python, and random forests from scikit-learn, run with default parameters, were trained on data from the US cohort. Classifier performance on the Belgian cohort was reported as the median AUC with percentile confidence intervals calculated over 10,000 bootstrap iterations. As stored in TCRdb, this immuneACCESS dataset retains in-frame rearrangements with V and J assigned. A fraction of the clones does not appear; measured against another copy, unresolved V genes explain less than half of the discrepancy, and the remainder lacks a known reason. V, J and clone size were drawn from that table, and D and trimming were deduced from the DNA. In all, the sample holds tens of thousands of clones, and more than 70% of those were seen once. Just under 0.5% of the sample is held by the ten biggest clonotypes.

The data belong to a study of memory CD4+ T cells and cytomegalovirus serostatus (dated by TCRdb to between 2017 and 2020). Background for the entire study: The cohort included approximately 35 healthy adults from Belgium, of whom 9 were CMV seropositive and approximately 25 were CMV seronegative. To replicate a published TCR-based CMV serostatus classifier, the researchers sequenced the CD4+ memory TCRbeta repertoires of a Belgian cohort whose cytomegalovirus serostatus was known.

Beyond this particular receptor, the publication reports: Of 170 or so previously reported CMV-associated TCRbeta sequences, around 70 appeared in the CD4+ memory repertoires, each in one to five individuals. For CMV serostatus prediction, a median bootstrapped AUC of roughly 0.94 was reached with the original framework, and a median bootstrapped AUC of 0.91 was reached with a US-trained random forest. Only CD4+CD45RO+ memory cells were sequenced, unlike the original study, which covered naive and memory CD4+ and CD8+ populations. On the Belgian cohort, the classifier built on the original framework reached a median bootstrapped AUC of approximately 0.95, with a 95% CI of 0.76-1.00. Results were interpreted as suggesting that the CMV-associated TCR signature is largely present in the CD4+ memory repertoire.

Single viable CD3+CD4+CD8-CD45RO+ cells were sorted as memory CD4+ T cells on a FACSAria II. CMV serostatus was assessed using a Roche Elecsys assay, by which serum IgG against CMV pp150, pp28, p38 and p52 was detected. After thawing, total CD4+ T cells were enriched by positive selection with CD4 magnetic microbeads. The samples came from a different study that was designed specifically to examine the CD4+ T cell memory repertoire. Peripheral blood mononuclear cells were isolated and cryopreserved according to standard operating procedures, and serum was stored at -80 degrees C. Staining used CD3-PerCP (BW264/56), CD4-APC (RPA-T4), CD45RO-PE (UCHT1) and CD8-Pacific Orange (3B5) antibodies, with Sytox blue excluding non-viable cells. The sequenced sample consisted of memory CD4+ T cells from blood. This TCR came from an adult in good health and CMV-seronegative. Some clones in this sample may be carry-over from other donors' samples.

The CDR3 reads as follows: CATSRDYSRAYGYTF. The nucleotide sequence is TGTGCCACCAGCAGAGATTATTCACGGGCCTATGGCTACACCTTC. The rearranged segments are TRBV15 and TRBJ1-2, with an unclear D gene assignment. V drops 0 bases and J drops 4 bases, leaving 12 bases in between. The cysteine opens and the phenylalanine closes a CDR3 of 15 amino acids. Here the CDR3 DNA is all that survives: 45 bases in frame from base 1. As encoded in the germline V gene (reference sequence), CDR1 is LNHNV while CDR2 is YYDKDF.